This record concerns one TCR beta chain sequence. This sample is drawn from a study of shared T cell receptors in the human thymus. Germline loops: CDR1 MNHEY, CDR2 SMNVEV (reference sequence). V gave up 5 bases and J gave up 1 base, with 14 bases separating them. This CDR3 is 15 amino acids long. This table comes from immunoSEQ multiplex PCR, and its TCRdb copy is limited to in-frame clones, with some not included. This repertoire shows approximately 490,000 clones, around 78% found once; its top ten account for about 0.012%. The same data also contributed to another study, on human thymus T cells.

The TCR comes from a boy in the first two years of life with a congenital heart defect. The sample taken for sequencing was thymocytes. The chain couples TRBV27 to TRBJ1-1, with D tentatively TRBD1 (5 bases). The CDR3 DNA reads as TGTGCCAGCAGTCCCCACGGACACCAGAACACTGAAGCTTTCTTT. Translating gives CASSPHGHQNTEAFF.